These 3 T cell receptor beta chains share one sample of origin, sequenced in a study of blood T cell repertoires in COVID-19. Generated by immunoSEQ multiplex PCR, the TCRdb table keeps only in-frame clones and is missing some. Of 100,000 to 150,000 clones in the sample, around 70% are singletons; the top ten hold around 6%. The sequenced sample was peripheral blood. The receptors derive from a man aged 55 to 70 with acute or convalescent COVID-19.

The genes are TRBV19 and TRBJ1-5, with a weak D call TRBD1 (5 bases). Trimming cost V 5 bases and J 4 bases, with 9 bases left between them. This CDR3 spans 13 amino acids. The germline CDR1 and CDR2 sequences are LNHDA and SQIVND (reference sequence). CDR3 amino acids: CASSPAGNQPQHF. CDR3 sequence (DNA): TGTGCCAGTAGTCCCGCAGGGAATCAGCCCCAGCATTTT. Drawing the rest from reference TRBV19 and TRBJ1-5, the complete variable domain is DGGITQSPKYLFRKEGQNVTLSCEQNLNHDAMYWYRQDPGQGLRLIYYSQIVNDFQKGDIAEGYSVSREKKESFPLTVTSAQKNPTAFYLCASSPAGNQPQHFGDGTRLSIL.

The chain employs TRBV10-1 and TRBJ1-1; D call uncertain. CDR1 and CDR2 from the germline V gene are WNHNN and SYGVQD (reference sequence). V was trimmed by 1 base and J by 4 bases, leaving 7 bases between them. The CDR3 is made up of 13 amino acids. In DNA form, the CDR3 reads TGCGCCAGCAGTGAGTATCGTAGCACTGAAGCTTTCTTT. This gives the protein CASSEYRSTEAFF.

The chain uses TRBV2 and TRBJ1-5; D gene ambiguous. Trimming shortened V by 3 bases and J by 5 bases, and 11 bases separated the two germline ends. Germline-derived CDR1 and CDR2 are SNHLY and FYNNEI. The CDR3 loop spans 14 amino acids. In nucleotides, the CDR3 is TGTGCCAGCAGTGAGAGGGTACGCGATCAGCCCCAGCATTTT. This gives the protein CASSERVRDQPQHF.